This T cell receptor (beta chain) is from a study of T cell responses to AZD1222 COVID-19 vaccine. General study results and limits: Repertoires were obtained only post-peak T cell response. Mapped onto spike, vaccine-associated CD4 TCRs spanned it and were dominant at 160-218 and 743-854.

In regard to this clone: Its specificity is unknown.

J lost 4 bases, V lost 3 bases, and 2 bases had no gene match. The germline gives CDR1 DFQATT, CDR2 SNEGSKA (reference sequence). The CDR3 loop spans 12 amino acids. Clones were sequenced by immunoSEQ multiplex PCR, and TCRdb holds only the in-frame ones, with some missing. The table includes about 61,000 clones, about 90% detected once. J is TRBJ1-1 and V is TRBV20-1; 7 bases match TRBD1. The specimen was peripheral blood, collected on day 0 of AZD1222 vaccination. The clonotype was recovered from an adult in good health. In DNA, the CDR3 is TGCAGTGCTAGTAGGGGGCCCACTGAAGCTTTCTTT. Protein product: CSASRGPTEAFF.